The 23 T cell receptor beta chains below all came from one sample that was sequenced in a study of blood T cell repertoires in COVID-19. TCRdb's copy holds only in-frame clones and misses some; the assay was immunoSEQ multiplex PCR. The sample has over 110,000 clones, more than 60% seen once. Sequencing was performed on peripheral blood. The source of these receptors is an elderly man with acute or convalescent COVID-19.

The chain couples TRBV7-2 to TRBJ1-6; D not certain. Germline V lookup: CDR1 SGHTA, CDR2 FQGNSA. Trimming pared 1 base from V and 8 bases from J, leaving 6 bases between. CDR3 length: 13 residues. CDR3 coding DNA: TGTGCCAGCAGCTTAGGCGGAGATTCACCCCTCCACTTT. Translating it yields CASSLGGDSPLHF.

The rearrangement links TRBV3-1 (or the pseudogene TRBV3-2) to TRBJ2-5, with D possibly TRBD2 on 5 matching bases. Trimming removed 2 bases from V and 4 bases from J, with 17 bases in between. CDR3 length equals 16 residues. The germline gives CDR1 LGHDT, CDR2 YNNKEL (reference sequence). CDR3 in amino acids: CASSQLWSGVRETQYF. Written as DNA, the CDR3 is TGTGCCAGCAGCCAATTATGGTCCGGGGTGAGAGAGACCCAGTACTTC.

The chain is built from TRBV30 and TRBJ1-5; D remains unclear. The CDR3 consists of 14 residues. Germline CDR1 reads GTSNPN; CDR2 reads SVGIG (reference sequence). Trimming took off 4 bases at V and 5 bases at J, with 15 bases between the two ends. CDR3 sequence: CAWNAGEIDQPQHF. The CDR3 region has the DNA TGTGCCTGGAACGCGGGAGAGATAGATCAGCCCCAGCATTTT.

The chain combines TRBV11-2 with TRBJ2-7, with D uncertain. This CDR3 region has 14 residues. CDR1 is SGHAT, CDR2 FQNNGV, per germline. V lost 3 bases to trimming and J lost 2 bases, with 11 bases between them. The DNA for the CDR3 is TGTGCCAGCAGCTTCGGCCAGGCCCCCTACGAGCAGTACTTC. Translated: CASSFGQAPYEQYF.

The chain is built from TRBV5-1 and TRBJ2-2, with TRBD2 matching over 8 bases. This CDR3 is built from 15 residues. Germline CDR1 is SGHRS and CDR2 is YFSETQ. V trimming: 4 bases; J trimming: 8 bases; junction bases outside the gene matches: 10. Here the CDR3 reads CASSGTSGGRGELFF. CDR3 in DNA: TGCGCCAGCAGCGGCACGAGCGGGGGAAGAGGGGAGCTGTTTTTT.

This sequence joins TRBV7-8 and TRBJ2-7; TRBD1 aligns across 7 bases. With V trimmed by 5 bases and J by 4 bases, 17 bases remained unmatched. The CDR3 is 17 residues long. Germline CDR1 and CDR2: SGHVS and FQNEAQ. The CDR3, as DNA: TGTGCCAGCAGCCCGAAGCCCACCCGGCAGGGGGTTTACGAGCAGTACTTC. Translation gives CASSPKPTRQGVYEQYF. The whole variable domain, remainder taken from reference TRBV7-8 and TRBJ2-7, is GAGVSQSPRYKVAKRGQDVALRCDPISGHVSLFWYQQALGQGPEFLTYFQNEAQLDKSGLPSDRFFAERPEGSVSTLKIQRTQQEDSAVYLCASSPKPTRQGVYEQYFGPGTRLTVT.

DNA of the CDR3: TGCAGTGCTAGTTACAGGGGCTACAATCAGCCCCAGCATTTT. Translating it yields CSASYRGYNQPQHF. The chain carries TRBV20-1 and TRBJ1-5; 7 bases map to TRBD1. Germline V gene sequence: CDR1 DFQATT, CDR2 SNEGSKA (reference sequence). This CDR3 is built from 14 residues. Losses at the gene ends were 3 bases for V and 3 bases for J; bases not matched to a gene: 5.

The chain couples TRBV27 to TRBJ2-5, with D perhaps matching TRBD2 (5 bases). CDR3 size: 14 residues. V lost 7 bases and J 7 bases, leaving 19 bases between the germline ends. In germline, CDR1 is MNHEY, CDR2 SMNVEV (reference sequence). The CDR3 bases are TGTGCCAGCACCCCTCGGGCTTCTGGGAGGACCCAGTACTTC. It codes for CASTPRASGRTQYF.

This clone showed up just once. The chain joins TRBV5-1 to TRBJ1-3; TRBD1 agrees at 8 bases. CDR1 is SGHRS, CDR2 YFSETQ, per germline. The CDR3 is 14 residues long. With 4 bases clipped from V and 1 base from J, the junction kept 1 base outside the gene matches. This CDR3 is CASSRQGSGNTIYF. In DNA, the CDR3 is TGCGCCAGCAGCCGACAGGGGTCTGGAAACACCATATATTTT.

The rearrangement joins TRBV2 to TRBJ2-1; 8 bases are shared with TRBD2. The V gene end was trimmed by 1 base and the J gene end by 4 bases; junction bases not matched to a gene: 3. Per germline, CDR1 SNHLY and CDR2 FYNNEI. This CDR3 has 15 amino acids. The CDR3 sequence: CASSEEAGAYNEQFF. DNA for the CDR3: TGTGCCAGCAGTGAAGAAGCGGGGGCATACAATGAGCAGTTCTTC.

The CDR3 protein is CASSAGQGASQPQHF. The CDR3, as DNA: TGTGCCAGCAGCGCGGGACAGGGGGCGAGTCAGCCCCAGCATTTT. The V and J genes are TRBV2 and TRBJ1-5, with 12 bases fitting TRBD1. The CDR3 runs 15 residues. The V and J ends lost 6 bases and 6 bases, in that order; junction bases with no gene match: 6. CDR1 and CDR2 from the germline V gene are SNHLY and FYNNEI.

This chain links TRBV5-6 with TRBJ2-1; TRBD1 agrees at 9 bases. In germline, CDR1 is SGHDT, CDR2 YYEEEE. This CDR3 contains 13 residues. V was clipped by 1 base and J by 9 bases; unmatched bases: 2. CDR3 coding DNA: TGTGCCAGCAGCTTGACAGGGGGCAGTGAGCAGTTCTTC. Translated, it gives CASSLTGGSEQFF.

The chain couples TRBV19 to TRBJ1-1, with TRBD1 as a possible D gene (5 bases). The CDR3 has 13 amino acids. CDR1 is LNHDA, CDR2 SQIVND, per germline (reference sequence). The V gene lost 9 bases and the J gene lost 2 bases, with 13 bases spanning the gap. CDR3 DNA: TGTGCCAGCCACCCGGGACTCAACACTGAAGCTTTCTTT. Translating it yields CASHPGLNTEAFF.

The chain couples TRBV29-1 to TRBJ2-5; D gene uncertain. From germline, CDR1 is SQVTM and CDR2 ANQGSEA. The length of the CDR3 is 13 residues. Trimming cost V 3 bases and J 3 bases, with 11 bases left between them. This CDR3 is CSVELAEKETQYF. The CDR3 DNA sequence: TGCAGCGTTGAGTTGGCAGAAAAAGAGACCCAGTACTTC.

The chain has TRBV6-5 and TRBJ2-7, with TRBD1 as a possible D gene (7 bases). Germline V lookup: CDR1 MNHEY, CDR2 SVGAGI. The ends were cut back, 1 base at V and 6 bases at J, with 13 bases in the middle. The CDR3 covers 14 residues. In DNA, the CDR3 is TGTGCCAGCAGTTACTTCGCAGGGGGGCTCGAGCAGTACTTC. This codes for CASSYFAGGLEQYF.

The chain uses TRBV2 and TRBJ2-7, with 12 bases that match TRBD1. The ends lost 5 bases at V and 7 bases at J; junction bases unmatched: 6. CDR1 is SNHLY and CDR2 is FYNNEI in the germline V gene. This CDR3 has 14 amino acids. Written as DNA, the CDR3 is TGTGCCAGCAGTCCGGGACAGGGGGCGGGTGAGCAGTACTTC. Translation: CASSPGQGAGEQYF.

V usage is TRBV20-1 and J usage is TRBJ1-4; D is unclear. Germline V gene data show CDR1 as DFQATT and CDR2 as SNEGSKA (reference sequence). Trimming shortened V by 5 bases and J by 7 bases, and 8 bases separated the two germline ends. The CDR3 contains 11 residues. The CDR3 DNA reads TGCAGTGCTGATAGTGGTGAAAAACTGTTTTTT. Translation: CSADSGEKLFF.

The chain uses TRBV7-2 and TRBJ2-2; 12 bases line up with TRBD2. CDR3 length: 17 amino acids. CDR1 is SGHTA, CDR2 FQGNSA, per germline. Trimming cost V 5 bases and J 4 bases; bases outside gene matches: 8. The CDR3 nucleotides are TGTGCCAGCAGCGCTACTAGCGGGGGGCGGGTCACCGGGGAGCTGTTTTTT. Translating gives CASSATSGGRVTGELFF.

This clone was observed a single time. V gene TRBV6-5 combines with J gene TRBJ1-2; 8 positions agree with TRBD1. V dropped 7 bases and J dropped 4; count of bases not matched to a gene: 5. This CDR3 is 13 amino acids long. Germline CDR1 is MNHEY and CDR2 is SVGAGI. CDR3 protein: CASTLGTGYGYTF. In nucleotides, the CDR3 is TGTGCCAGCACCCTCGGGACAGGCTATGGCTACACCTTC.

This clone is a singleton in its sample. J is TRBJ1-4 and V is TRBV29-1; no reliable D call. V lost 8 bases to trimming and J lost 0 bases, with 22 bases between them. This CDR3 is 17 amino acids long. The germline CDR1 and CDR2 sequences are SQVTM and ANQGSEA. This chain's CDR3 is CSITSGRESATNEKLFF. DNA of the CDR3: TGCAGCATAACGAGCGGGCGGGAATCTGCAACTAATGAAAAACTGTTTTTT.

The chain couples TRBV5-4 to TRBJ2-2; perhaps TRBD1 as D (5 bases). Between the trimmed V and J ends, which lost 0 bases and 4 bases, there was a span of 7 bases. Germline V gene sequence: CDR1 SGHNT, CDR2 YYREEE (reference sequence). The CDR3 has 14 amino acids. The CDR3 coding sequence is TGTGCCAGCAGCTTGGGGGGCTCCACCGGGGAGCTGTTTTTT. It encodes CASSLGGSTGELFF.

This chain links TRBV11-3 with TRBJ2-2; no definite D call. V was cut by 1 base and J by 6 bases, with 12 bases left in between. Germline assignment: CDR1 SGHNT and CDR2 YENEEA. The CDR3 extends over 15 amino acids. The CDR3 loop reads CASSLGGDMAGELFF. The DNA of the CDR3 is TGTGCCAGCAGCTTAGGAGGCGATATGGCCGGGGAGCTGTTTTTT.

This clone was seen a handful of times. The chain employs TRBV4-1 and TRBJ1-2; 7 bases fit TRBD1. The germline CDR1 and CDR2 sequences are MGHRA and YSYEKL. The CDR3 covers 16 residues. Trimming removed 6 bases from V and 4 bases from J; junction bases left unmatched: 14. The CDR3 region has the DNA TGCGCCAGCAGTTCGGGCCCTAGGGGGCGCAGCTATGGCTACACCTTC. This encodes CASSSGPRGRSYGYTF.